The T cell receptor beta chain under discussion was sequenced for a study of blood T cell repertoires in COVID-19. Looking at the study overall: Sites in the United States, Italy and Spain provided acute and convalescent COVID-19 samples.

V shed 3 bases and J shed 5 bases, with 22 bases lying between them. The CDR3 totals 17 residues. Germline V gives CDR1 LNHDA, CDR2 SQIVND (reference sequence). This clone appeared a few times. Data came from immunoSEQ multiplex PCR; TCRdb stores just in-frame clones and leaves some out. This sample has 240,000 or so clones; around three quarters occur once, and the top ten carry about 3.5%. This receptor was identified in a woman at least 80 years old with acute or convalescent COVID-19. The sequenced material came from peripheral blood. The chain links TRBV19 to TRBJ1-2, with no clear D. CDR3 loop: CASSMVGGRRLGYGYTF. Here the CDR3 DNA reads TGTGCCAGTAGTATGGTCGGTGGGAGACGGCTAGGATATGGCTACACCTTC. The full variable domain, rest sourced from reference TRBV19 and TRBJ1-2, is DGGITQSPKYLFRKEGQNVTLSCEQNLNHDAMYWYRQDPGQGLRLIYYSQIVNDFQKGDIAEGYSVSREKKESFPLTVTSAQKNPTAFYLCASSMVGGRRLGYGYTFGSGTRLTVV.